These T cell receptor beta chains were read from a single sample in a study of cytomegalovirus exposure and HLA in healthy donors. TCRdb's table, derived via immunoSEQ multiplex PCR, lists solely in-frame clones and lacks some. Of about 49,000 clones detected, around 94% appear once; the ten largest clones hold approximately 1.5%. Source material: PBMCs. The receptors stem from a man younger than 35 in good health and CMV-seronegative. The CDR3 runs from the conserved cysteine through the conserved F or W. The D gene is left open where the match is weak. Only part of the rows carry a size: once, few, many, or a class if the clone is expanded.

abundance,j_gene,v_gene,d_gene,CDR3nt,CDR3aa
.,TRBJ2-5,TRBV13,TRBD2,TGTGCCAGCAGCCCAGGACTAGCGGGATACCAGACCCAGTACTTC,CASSPGLAGYQTQYF
.,TRBJ2-3,TRBV11-2,TRBD2,TGTGCCAGCAGCGACCCTAGCGGGTACCCTTCCACAGATACGCAGTATTTT,CASSDPSGYPSTDTQYF
.,TRBJ2-5,TRBV18,.,TGTGCCAGCTCACCACTGGACACCCACAGAGGGACCCAGTACTTC,CASSPLDTHRGTQYF
.,TRBJ1-2,TRBV7-3,.,TGTGCCAGCAGCCCCACCTCGGACGGGGACTATGGCTACACCTTC,CASSPTSDGDYGYTF
.,TRBJ2-1,TRBV29-1,.,TGCAGCGTTGAAATAGGGGTCGGTCAACTCAATGAGCAGTTCTTC,CSVEIGVGQLNEQFF
.,TRBJ1-5,TRBV18,.,TGTGCCAGCTCTCAGGGCAGCAAAAATCAGCCCCAGCATTTT,CASSQGSKNQPQHF
.,TRBJ2-1,TRBV29-1,.,TGCAGCGTTGGACTAAGGCTAGCAGCCAATGAGCAGTTCTTC,CSVGLRLAANEQFF
.,TRBJ2-3,TRBV9,.,TGTGCCAGCAGCCGACAGAGTAGCACAGATACGCAGTATTTT,CASSRQSSTDTQYF
.,TRBJ1-4,TRBV27,.,TGTGCCAGCAGCAGGGCAGGGCGAGAAAAACTGTTTTTT,CASSRAGREKLFF
.,TRBJ1-1,TRBV28,.,TGTGCCAGCAGGACACAGGGTCCCACTGAAGCTTTCTTT,CASRTQGPTEAFF
.,TRBJ2-4,TRBV19,TRBD2,TGTGCCAGTAGTATTAGGACTAGCGGAGACTTAGCCAAAAACATTCAGTACTTC,CASSIRTSGDLAKNIQYF
.,TRBJ2-7,TRBV10-3,TRBD2,TGTGCCATCGGCGGCGGGAGCTTCCACGAGCAGTACTTC,CAIGGGSFHEQYF
.,TRBJ2-1,TRBV10-1,TRBD2,TGCGCCAGCAGTGGAGGACTAGTAATCAATGAGCAGTTCTTC,CASSGGLVINEQFF
.,TRBJ2-2,TRBV27,TRBD1,TGTGCCAGCAGTTTATCCGGACAGGGGAACACCGGGGAGCTGTTTTTT,CASSLSGQGNTGELFF
.,TRBJ1-1,TRBV6-1,.,TGTGCCAGCAGTGTGGGGCGAGCCACTGAAGCTTTCTTT,CASSVGRATEAFF
once,TRBJ1-2,TRBV25-1,TRBD1,TGTGCCAGCAGTGAATATCCGGGACAGGGGTCCGATGGCTACACCTTC,CASSEYPGQGSDGYTF
.,TRBJ2-7,TRBV10-3,TRBD1,TGTGCCATCAGTGGAAGGGGGCATGAATCCTACGAGCAGTACTTC,CAISGRGHESYEQYF
.,TRBJ2-2,TRBV25-1,TRBD1,TGTGCCAGCAGTGAAAGGACAGGGAACACCGGGGAGCTGTTTTTT,CASSERTGNTGELFF
.,TRBJ1-4,TRBV7-8,.,TGTGCCAGCAGCTTAACCACACCAACTAATGAAAAACTGTTTTTT,CASSLTTPTNEKLFF
.,TRBJ2-7,TRBV7-9,TRBD1,TGTGCCACCGGATCGACAGGGGGGATATACGAGCAGTACTTC,CATGSTGGIYEQYF
.,TRBJ2-1,TRBV7-9,.,TGTGCCAGCAGCTTATCAAGCATCTCCTACAATGAGCAGTTCTTC,CASSLSSISYNEQFF
.,TRBJ2-1,TRBV7-2,.,TGTGCCAGCAGCTTAGTTCGATCCCCTAAGTTCTTC,CASSLVRSPKFF